A single sample gave rise to the 24 T cell receptor beta chains below, sequenced in a study of early T cells in non-severe SARS-CoV-2 infection. TCRdb used MiXCR to reprocess the 5' RACE reads, holding one entry per CDR3 protein. The sample shows fewer than 90,000 distinct CDR3 sequences, 11% to 15% of them seen only once. Material for sequencing was whole blood. Receptor source: an adult who was a healthcare worker with PCR-confirmed SARS-CoV-2 infection or an uninfected control (not recorded which).

This clonotype was observed many times. The J gene is TRBJ2-7, the V gene TRBV18; TRBD1 is a possible D gene (6 bases). Trimming cost V 3 bases and J 3 bases, with 12 bases left between them. CDR1 and CDR2 (germline): KGHSH, LQKENI. This CDR3 region has 14 residues. The CDR3: CASSPVGQNYEQYF. The CDR3 nucleotides are TGTGCCAGCTCACCCGTAGGACAGAACTACGAGCAGTACTTC.

This clonotype has just a few counts. The J gene is TRBJ2-3, the V gene TRBV2; 10 bases map to TRBD1. Germline loops: CDR1 SNHLY, CDR2 FYNNEI. The CDR3 spans 12 residues. V lost 9 bases and J lost 6; bases outside the gene matches: 3. The CDR3 nucleotides are TGTGCCAGGAGGACAGGGGGGGATACGCAGTATTTT. Translation gives CARRTGGDTQYF.

The gene calls are TRBV6-1 and TRBJ1-2; D is perhaps TRBD1 (5 bases). CDR1 and CDR2 (germline): MNHNS, SASEGT. V was trimmed by 4 bases and J by 4 bases, leaving 25 bases between them. CDR3 length equals 18 residues. The DNA for the CDR3 is TGTGCCAGCAGTGCCTTAGGGGAGGGCCCGGCTAGTATCTATGGCTACACCTTC. Translation: CASSALGEGPASIYGYTF.

The J gene is TRBJ2-1, the V gene TRBV19; D remains ambiguous. V lost 4 bases and J 0 bases, leaving 10 bases between the germline ends. Per the germline V gene, CDR1 is LNHDA and CDR2 is SQIVND (reference sequence). This CDR3 is built from 15 residues. CDR3 region: CASSRTGNSYNEQFF. The CDR3 bases are TGTGCCAGTAGTAGGACGGGCAACTCCTACAATGAGCAGTTCTTC.

This clonotype appeared a few times. The J gene is TRBJ2-1, the V gene TRBV4-2; D remains unclear. V was cut by 3 bases and J by 7 bases, with 7 bases left in between. CDR1 LGHNA and CDR2 YNFKEQ come from the germline V gene. The CDR3 is made up of 12 amino acids. CDR3 sequence: CASSQGKNEQFF. The CDR3 DNA reads as TGTGCCAGCAGCCAGGGGAAGAATGAGCAGTTCTTC.

In its sample, this clonotype was seen many times. The chain joins TRBV29-1 to TRBJ1-5; D might be TRBD1 (6 bases). V lost 3 bases and J 2 bases, leaving 14 bases between the germline ends. Germline CDR1 reads SQVTM; CDR2 reads ANQGSEA. The CDR3 is 15 amino acids. The CDR3 sequence is CSVEGEGGGNQPQHF. In nucleotides, the CDR3 is TGCAGCGTTGAGGGTGAAGGGGGGGGCAATCAGCCCCAGCATTTT. Looking up the rest from reference TRBV29-1 and TRBJ1-5 gives the full variable domain: SAVISQKPSRDICQRGTSLTIQCQVDSQVTMMFWYRQQPGQSLTLIATANQGSEATYESGFVIDKFPISRPNLTFSTLTVSNMSPEDSSIYLCSVEGEGGGNQPQHFGDGTRLSIL.

This clonotype was seen a handful of times. V is TRBV7-8 and J is TRBJ2-3; 7 bases map to TRBD1. There are 14 residues in the CDR3. Per germline, CDR1 SGHVS and CDR2 FQNEAQ. Germline trimming cut 1 base from V and 6 bases from J; bases unmatched to any gene: 4. The CDR3 coding sequence is TGTGCCAGCAGCTTAGAGGGGGCTAAGGATACGCAGTATTTT. This gives the protein CASSLEGAKDTQYF.

This chain links TRBV29-1 with TRBJ2-3; tentative D call: TRBD1 (5 bases). There are 14 residues in the CDR3. V shed 5 bases and J shed 0 bases, with 12 bases lying between them. The germline gives CDR1 SQVTM, CDR2 ANQGSEA. CDR3 protein: CSVLRQLSTDTQYF. The CDR3 coding sequence is TGCAGCGTTCTCAGACAGTTAAGCACAGATACGCAGTATTTT.

This clonotype was counted ten times or more. The chain recombines TRBV25-1 with TRBJ2-5, with D perhaps matching TRBD2 (6 bases). Trimming stripped 1 base from V and 2 bases from J, with 11 bases between. Per germline, CDR1 MGHDK and CDR2 SYGVNS. This CDR3 comprises 15 residues. The CDR3 sequence is CASSEWRAAQETQYF. CDR3 sequence (DNA): TGTGCCAGCAGTGAATGGAGGGCAGCGCAAGAGACCCAGTACTTC.

In its sample, this clonotype was seen a few times. The chain employs TRBV10-3 and TRBJ1-3; possibly TRBD1 for D (6 bases). Germline lookup yields CDR1 ENHRY and CDR2 SYGVKD. CDR3 length: 17 amino acids. The ends were cut back, 4 bases at V and 0 bases at J, with 16 bases in the middle. The CDR3: CAISGLGQQSSGNTIYF. For the CDR3, the DNA is TGTGCCATCAGTGGTCTAGGACAGCAAAGCTCTGGAAACACCATATATTTT.

The rearrangement uses TRBV7-2 and TRBJ1-1; 12 bases fit TRBD1. The CDR3 has 16 amino acids. V lost 3 bases to trimming and J lost 4 bases; unmatched junction nucleotides: 6. CDR1 is SGHTA, CDR2 FQGNSA, per germline. The CDR3 DNA reads TGTGCCAGCAGCTTTGGGACAGGGGGCCGCGGCACTGAAGCTTTCTTT. It yields the protein CASSFGTGGRGTEAFF.

This clonotype was seen more than once but under ten times. The chain recombines TRBV19 with TRBJ1-5; TRBD1 is a possible D gene (5 bases). The CDR3 spans 14 residues. Trimming stripped 6 bases from V and 11 bases from J, with 20 bases between. The germline V gene has CDR1 LNHDA and CDR2 SQIVND (reference sequence). CDR3 sequence reads: CASSQRRLLGAQHF. In DNA form, the CDR3 reads TGTGCCAGTAGCCAACGACGCCTTCTGGGGGCCCAGCATTTT.

This clonotype was detected a few times. The genes are TRBV16 and TRBJ1-2; maybe TRBD1 (6 bases). V shed 1 base and J shed 9 bases, with 12 bases lying between them. This CDR3 spans 13 amino acids. Germline values: CDR1 KGHSY, CDR2 FQNENV. CDR3 DNA sequence: TGTGCCAGCAGCCAATTTGGGACATTGAGCTACACCTTC. As protein: CASSQFGTLSYTF.

The rearrangement joins TRBV28 to TRBJ2-4; D is tentatively TRBD1 or TRBD2 (5 bases each). Trimming pared 2 bases from V and 9 bases from J, leaving 11 bases between. Germline V gene lookup returns CDR1 MDHEN and CDR2 SYDVKM. This CDR3 contains 13 residues. DNA of the CDR3: TGTGCCAGCAGTTTACCCCCGGGACGCATTCAGTACTTC. Protein: CASSLPPGRIQYF.

This clonotype has a count of ten or more. The chain combines TRBV7-9 with TRBJ2-6; 8 bases align to TRBD1. J was trimmed by 0 bases and V by 5 bases; bases with no gene match: 9. Germline CDR1 reads SEHNR; CDR2 reads FQNEAQ (reference sequence). CDR3 size: 18 residues. CDR3 sequence: CASSRPGQASSGANVLTF. For the CDR3, the DNA is TGTGCCAGCAGCCGCCCGGGACAGGCTTCCTCTGGGGCCAACGTCCTGACTTTC.

The rearrangement links TRBV19 to TRBJ2-3; possibly TRBD1 for D (5 bases). Germline V gene data show CDR1 as LNHDA and CDR2 as SQIVND (reference sequence). V lost 10 bases and J lost 0, with 11 bases in between. The CDR3 loop spans 13 amino acids. The CDR3 spells CAIRGASTDTQYF. The CDR3 region has the DNA TGTGCCATTAGGGGTGCTAGCACAGATACGCAGTATTTT.

This clonotype was seen many times. The genes are TRBV6-6 and TRBJ2-7; no firm D call. V lost 0 bases to trimming and J lost 0 bases, with 6 bases between them. The germline V gene has CDR1 MNHNY and CDR2 SVGAGI (reference sequence). CDR3 length: 14 residues. The CDR3: CASSYSTASYEQYF. CDR3 coding DNA: TGTGCCAGCAGTTACTCGACTGCCTCCTACGAGCAGTACTTC.

This clonotype was picked up a small number of times. The chain is built from TRBV18 and TRBJ2-7; unclear D gene. The length of the CDR3 is 12 residues. CDR1 and CDR2 from the germline V gene are KGHSH and LQKENI. Trimming took off 1 base at V and 9 bases at J, with 10 bases between the two ends. The CDR3 here is CASSPQGRGQYF. The DNA of the CDR3 is TGTGCCAGCTCACCACAGGGCCGTGGGCAGTACTTC.

This rearrangement joins TRBV5-6 to TRBJ2-3; tentative D call: TRBD2 (5 bases). The germline gives CDR1 SGHDT, CDR2 YYEEEE. Trimming removed 4 bases at V and 6 bases at J, with 21 bases between. The CDR3 runs 16 residues. The CDR3 DNA sequence: TGTGCCAGCAGCCTGTCGAGGGCCCAACTGTCCGATACGCAGTATTTT. It specifies CASSLSRAQLSDTQYF.

This clonotype was counted a few times. The V call is TRBV12-3 or TRBV12-4, the J call TRBJ2-5, with D perhaps TRBD2 (6 bases). With 5 bases removed from V and 3 bases from J, the gap between germline ends came to 16 bases. The CDR3 runs to 15 residues. DNA of the CDR3: TGTGCCAGCAGTCACGACTCAAGGAGGGAAGAGACCCAGTACTTC. As protein: CASSHDSRREETQYF.

This chain joins TRBV10-1 and TRBJ1-1, with 9 bases lining up with TRBD1. Per germline, CDR1 WNHNN and CDR2 SYGVQD (reference sequence). Trimming at V came to 8 bases and at J to 2 bases, leaving 12 bases not matched to a gene. This CDR3 region has 16 residues. CDR3 in amino acids: CASLRDREFRNTEAFF. The CDR3 bases are TGCGCCAGCCTCCGGGACAGGGAATTCCGAAACACTGAAGCTTTCTTT.

This clonotype was observed a few times. J is TRBJ2-1 and V is TRBV6-4, with D tentatively TRBD1 or TRBD2 (5 bases each). The CDR3 loop spans 14 amino acids. Between the trimmed V and J ends, which lost 7 bases and 4 bases, there was a span of 14 bases. From germline, CDR1 is MRHNA and CDR2 SNTAGT. CDR3 coding DNA: TGTGCCAGCATCCCCCGGGGCACTTACAATGAGCAGTTCTTC. Its translation is CASIPRGTYNEQFF.

The V gene is TRBV3-1, the J gene TRBJ1-2; tentative D call: TRBD1 (5 bases). CDR1 is LGHDT and CDR2 is YNNKEL in the germline V gene (reference sequence). The CDR3 has 13 amino acids. Between the trimmed V and J ends, which lost 3 bases and 14 bases, there was a span of 19 bases. The CDR3 protein is CASSQYSQGGWTF. The CDR3 DNA follows: TGTGCCAGCAGCCAGTACTCCCAGGGAGGCTGGACCTTC. The full variable domain, with the rest looked up from reference TRBV3-1 and TRBJ1-2, is DTAVSQTPKYLVTQMGNDKSIKCEQNLGHDTMYWYKQDSKKFLKIMFSYNNKELIINETVPNRFSPKSPDKAHLNLHINSLELGDSAVYFCASSQYSQGGWTFGSGTRLTVV.

This clonotype has just a few counts. V is TRBV6-6 and J is TRBJ2-1, with unresolved D. This CDR3 is built from 15 residues. Trimming shortened V by 7 bases and J by 6 bases, and 19 bases separated the two germline ends. The germline V gene has CDR1 MNHNY and CDR2 SVGAGI (reference sequence). The CDR3 sequence is CASKGIGRAGNEQFF. The CDR3 DNA reads TGTGCCAGCAAAGGTATTGGAAGGGCAGGCAATGAGCAGTTCTTC.